These 14 T cell receptor beta chains were sequenced from one sample in a study of cytomegalovirus exposure and HLA in healthy donors. Amplification used 60 Vbeta primers and 13 Jbeta primers. Profiled with immunoSEQ multiplex PCR; TCRdb holds only in-frame clones, not every one. The sample has about 110,000 clones, 70% to 85% seen once. What was sequenced was PBMCs. The receptors were sampled from a human donor in good health.

The V call is TRBV5-4, the J call TRBJ2-7; D possibly corresponds to TRBD2 (6 bases). Between the trimmed V and J ends, which lost 2 bases and 2 bases, there was a span of 11 bases. CDR1 and CDR2 (germline): SGHNT, YYREEE (reference sequence). This CDR3 has 14 residues. The CDR3 reads CASSLAGDTYEQYF. CDR3 nucleotides: TGTGCCAGCAGCTTAGCGGGCGATACCTACGAGCAGTACTTC. Complete variable domain (other parts from reference TRBV5-4 and TRBJ2-7): ETGVTQSPTHLIKTRGQQVTLRCSSQSGHNTVSWYQQALGQGPQFIFQYYREEENGRGNFPPRFSGLQFPNYSSELNVNALELDDSALYLCASSLAGDTYEQYFGPGTRLTVT.

V gene TRBV5-1 combines with J gene TRBJ2-5, with D tentatively TRBD1 (5 bases). Germline V gene data show CDR1 as SGHRS and CDR2 as YFSETQ. Trimming took off 0 bases at V and 5 bases at J, with 11 bases between the two ends. The CDR3 covers 14 residues. CDR3 DNA: TGCGCCAGCAGCTTGGGGCAGGCAGGGGAGACCCAGTACTTC. This translates into CASSLGQAGETQYF.

The chain carries TRBV10-3 and TRBJ2-4, with TRBD1 matching over 7 bases. The CDR3 consists of 15 residues. V was clipped by 2 bases and J by 3 bases; unmatched bases: 4. Germline assignment: CDR1 ENHRY and CDR2 SYGVKD. CDR3 sequence reads: CAISEDRDGKNIQYF. Here the CDR3 DNA reads TGTGCCATCAGTGAGGACAGGGACGGCAAAAACATTCAGTACTTC.

The V and J genes are TRBV19 and TRBJ1-1; tentative D call: TRBD1 (6 bases). V was trimmed by 1 base and J by 1 base, leaving 7 bases between them. Germline loops: CDR1 LNHDA, CDR2 SQIVND (reference sequence). This CDR3 has 14 residues. CDR3 DNA sequence: TGTGCCAGTAGTATAGCCAGGGGGAACACTGAAGCTTTCTTT. Translated, it gives CASSIARGNTEAFF. Looking up the rest from reference TRBV19 and TRBJ1-1 gives the full variable domain: DGGITQSPKYLFRKEGQNVTLSCEQNLNHDAMYWYRQDPGQGLRLIYYSQIVNDFQKGDIAEGYSVSREKKESFPLTVTSAQKNPTAFYLCASSIARGNTEAFFGQGTRLTVV.

The V gene is TRBV2, the J gene TRBJ1-3; tentative D call: TRBD1 (6 bases). The CDR3 sequence is 13 residues long. The V end was cut by 7 bases, the J end by 4 bases, with 11 bases between. Germline CDR1 reads SNHLY; CDR2 reads FYNNEI. For the CDR3, the DNA is TGTGCCAGCACCATACAGGGAGGAAACACCATATATTTT. It is translated as CASTIQGGNTIYF.

The J gene is TRBJ2-3, the V gene TRBV9; 9 bases line up with TRBD1. CDR1 is SGDLS, CDR2 YYNGEE, per germline. J was trimmed by 1 base and V by 3 bases; bases with no gene match: 6. The CDR3 has 16 amino acids. The CDR3 loop is CASSAGTGMGTDTQYF. DNA for the CDR3: TGTGCCAGCAGCGCCGGGACAGGGATGGGCACAGATACGCAGTATTTT.

The CDR3 here is CASSARTGYNQPQHF. In DNA, the CDR3 is TGTGCCAGCAGCGCCCGGACAGGGTACAATCAGCCCCAGCATTTT. The chain is built from TRBV7-2 and TRBJ1-5; 8 bases align to TRBD1. Germline lookup yields CDR1 SGHTA and CDR2 FQGNSA. V was clipped by 5 bases and J by 3 bases; unmatched bases: 6. The CDR3 length is 15 residues.

The chain joins TRBV4-2 to TRBJ2-7; 7 nucleotides line up with TRBD2. This CDR3 spans 16 amino acids. V was pared by 1 base and J by 2 bases, with 8 bases of the junction left unmatched. Per the germline V gene, CDR1 is LGHNA and CDR2 is YNFKEQ. CDR3 sequence reads: CASSQAASGAAYEQYF. The CDR3, as DNA: TGTGCCAGCAGCCAAGCTGCAAGCGGGGCAGCCTACGAGCAGTACTTC.

V gene TRBV5-1 combines with J gene TRBJ2-2, with D maybe TRBD2 (5 bases). Germline CDR1 reads SGHRS; CDR2 reads YFSETQ. V lost 3 bases to trimming and J lost 4 bases, with 13 bases between them. CDR3 length: 15 amino acids. In DNA, the CDR3 is TGCGCCAGCAGCTCCCTAGCCGCGGGCACCGGGGAGCTGTTTTTT. As protein: CASSSLAAGTGELFF.

This CDR3 is CASRELGWDTEAFF. In nucleotides, the CDR3 is TGTGCCAGCCGGGAGTTGGGTTGGGACACTGAAGCTTTCTTT. The chain couples TRBV27 to TRBJ1-1; D not certain. The CDR3 extends over 14 amino acids. Germline values: CDR1 MNHEY, CDR2 SMNVEV (reference sequence). Deletions cut 8 bases from V and 3 bases from J, with 16 bases between.

On this clone itself: The sample has other DNA sequences that encode this CDR3 too. The rearrangement links TRBV30 to TRBJ2-7; D possibly corresponds to TRBD1 (6 bases). The ends were cut back, 0 bases at V and 4 bases at J, with 7 bases in the middle. There are 12 residues in the CDR3. The germline CDR1 and CDR2 sequences are GTSNPN and SVGIG (reference sequence). CDR3 region: CAWSVQGYEQYF. The DNA of the CDR3 is TGTGCCTGGAGTGTACAGGGATACGAGCAGTACTTC.

This clone was counted a single time. The rearrangement uses TRBV27 and TRBJ2-7, with 14 nucleotides matching TRBD2. The V gene's germline CDR1 is MNHEY and CDR2 SMNVEV (reference sequence). V gave up 5 bases and J gave up 0 bases; unmatched junction bases: 15. CDR3 length: 20 amino acids. The chain's CDR3 is CASSAYTRLAGGVHSYEQYF. Written as DNA, the CDR3 is TGTGCCAGCAGTGCCTACACCCGACTAGCGGGAGGGGTTCACTCCTACGAGCAGTACTTC.

The V and J genes are TRBV5-1 and TRBJ2-7; TRBD1 matches at 9 bases. The V and J ends lost 5 bases and 4 bases, in that order; junction bases with no gene match: 13. Germline values: CDR1 SGHRS, CDR2 YFSETQ. The CDR3 runs to 16 residues. The CDR3 protein is CASRTGQGPVGYEQYF. The CDR3 bases are TGCGCCAGCAGAACCGGACAGGGGCCGGTTGGGTACGAGCAGTACTTC.

The chain joins TRBV27 to TRBJ1-1, with TRBD1 as a possible D gene (6 bases). The CDR3 consists of 16 residues. V lost 6 bases and J 1 base, leaving 18 bases between the germline ends. The germline V gene encodes CDR1 MNHEY and CDR2 SMNVEV (reference sequence). The CDR3 bases are TGTGCCAGCAGGTTCCGGGCAGGGGTCCCGAACACTGAAGCTTTCTTT. Its translation is CASRFRAGVPNTEAFF.